The T cell receptor beta chain described here comes from a study of blood T cell repertoires in COVID-19. Study summary: The origin of the acute and convalescent COVID-19 samples was the United States, Italy and Spain. In each case, the material was cDNA or gDNA derived from T cells, B-cell-depleted T cells, or PBMCs.

The protocol was immunoSEQ multiplex PCR, while the TCRdb copy is restricted to in-frame clones and leaves out a portion. The data contain about 280,000 clones, 85% of them seen just once; the ten biggest clones take up about 14%. V lost 5 bases, J lost 6 bases, and 10 bases lay in between. The length of the CDR3 is 13 residues. The germline gives CDR1 MNHEY, CDR2 SVGAGI. Material: peripheral blood. This chain links TRBV6-5 with TRBJ2-2; D may be TRBD2 (5 bases). The sequence derives from a human donor in a cohort sampled during active COVID-19. DNA for the CDR3: TGTGCCAGCAGTCCACTAGACCCCGGGGAGCTGTTTTTT. It codes for CASSPLDPGELFF.